The 18 T cell receptor beta chains reported below all come from one sample, sequenced in a study of blood T cell repertoires in COVID-19. TCRdb's table, derived via immunoSEQ multiplex PCR, lists solely in-frame clones and lacks some. The sample has around 500,000 clones; 88% are singletons. Source material: PBMCs or T cells enriched from blood (not recorded which). The receptors originated from a woman in her forties who had recovered from COVID-19.

The V call is TRBV3-1 (or the pseudogene TRBV3-2), the J call TRBJ2-1, with 11 bases aligning to TRBD2. Germline V lookup: CDR1 LGHDT, CDR2 YNNKEL (reference sequence). The CDR3 is made up of 15 amino acids. V was pared by 3 bases and J by 2 bases, with 0 bases of the junction left unmatched. CDR3 sequence reads: CASSHSGRAYNEQFF. The CDR3 coding sequence is TGTGCCAGCAGCCATAGCGGGAGGGCCTACAATGAGCAGTTCTTC.

The rearrangement links TRBV9 to TRBJ2-2; 7 bases are a match to TRBD2. Germline CDR1 and CDR2: SGDLS and YYNGEE. With V trimmed by 3 bases and J by 2 bases, 4 bases remained unmatched. CDR3 length: 15 amino acids. The CDR3 DNA follows: TGTGCCAGCAGCGCGACTAGCACTAACACCGGGGAGCTGTTTTTT. Residues: CASSATSTNTGELFF.

V gene TRBV27 combines with J gene TRBJ1-5, with TRBD1 identical over 7 bases. The germline V gene has CDR1 MNHEY and CDR2 SMNVEV (reference sequence). The CDR3 runs 17 residues. The V segment lost 5 bases and the J segment 0 bases; nucleotides outside the gene matches: 10. Here the CDR3 reads CASSAARDRISNQPQHF. The CDR3 DNA follows: TGTGCCAGCAGTGCGGCCCGGGACAGAATTAGCAATCAGCCCCAGCATTTT.

The CDR3 DNA is TGTGCCAGCAGTGTTGCGGAATATGGCTACACCTTC. Translation: CASSVAEYGYTF. This chain connects TRBV2 to TRBJ1-2, with no clear D. Trimming took off 4 bases at V and 5 bases at J, with 8 bases between the two ends. Germline CDR1 and CDR2: SNHLY and FYNNEI. The CDR3 is 12 residues long.

This chain joins TRBV30 and TRBJ2-1; TRBD2 aligns across 16 bases. J gave up 3 bases and V 6 bases, and 8 bases lay outside the gene matches. This CDR3 is 17 amino acids long. Germline CDR1 reads GTSNPN; CDR2 reads SVGIG (reference sequence). Here the CDR3 reads CACSGTSGRANYNEQFF. In nucleotides, the CDR3 is TGTGCCTGCTCCGGGACTAGCGGGAGGGCCAACTACAATGAGCAGTTCTTC. The variable domain in full, completed from reference TRBV30 and TRBJ2-1, reads SQTIHQWPATLVQPVGSPLSLECTVEGTSNPNLYWYRQAAGRGLQLLFYSVGIGQISSEVPQNLSASRPQDRQFILSSKKLLLSDSGFYLCACSGTSGRANYNEQFFGPGTRLTVL.

Regarding this clone: Other DNA sequences from this sample encode an identical CDR3 as well. This chain joins TRBV15 and TRBJ2-6, with TRBD1 matching 9 bases. After removal of 3 bases from V and 0 bases from J, the junction contained 0 bases not matched to a gene. Germline CDR1 is LNHNV and CDR2 is YYDKDF (reference sequence). CDR3 length: 16 residues. Written as DNA, the CDR3 is TGTGCCACCAGCAGGGACAGGGGCTCTGGGGCCAACGTCCTGACTTTC. Its translation is CATSRDRGSGANVLTF.

This chain links TRBV11-3 with TRBJ2-1; 7 bases agree with TRBD2. CDR3 length: 16 amino acids. Germline trimming cut 1 base from V and 0 bases from J; bases unmatched to any gene: 3. Germline V gives CDR1 SGHNT, CDR2 YENEEA. The CDR3 sequence is CASSLGLAVSYNEQFF. CDR3 nucleotides: TGTGCCAGCAGCTTAGGGCTAGCGGTCTCCTACAATGAGCAGTTCTTC.

The V call is TRBV7-2, the J call TRBJ1-3; tentatively, D is TRBD1 (5 bases). V dropped 5 bases and J dropped 0 bases, with 11 bases sitting between them. CDR3 length equals 15 residues. Germline V gene lookup returns CDR1 SGHTA and CDR2 FQGNSA. CDR3 bases: TGTGCCAGCAGCCCGCCGGGACTCTCTGGAAACACCATATATTTT. Protein: CASSPPGLSGNTIYF.

This clone appeared once. This chain connects TRBV30 to TRBJ1-2; tentative D call: TRBD1 (5 bases). The CDR3 has 11 residues. Looked up from germline, CDR1 is GTSNPN and CDR2 is SVGIG (reference sequence). V was pared by 7 bases and J by 6 bases, with 12 bases between. The CDR3 loop reads CALDGGNGYTF. In DNA, the CDR3 is TGTGCCTTGGACGGGGGAAATGGCTACACCTTC.

This clone has only a few counts. The J gene is TRBJ1-1, the V gene TRBV6-5; TRBD1 matches 8 bases. V gave up 2 bases and J gave up 0 bases; unmatched junction bases: 5. The CDR3 has 16 residues. Germline assignment: CDR1 MNHEY and CDR2 SVGAGI. The chain's CDR3 is CASSYTLTGVNTEAFF. Written as DNA, the CDR3 is TGTGCCAGCAGTTACACTTTGACAGGGGTGAACACTGAAGCTTTCTTT.

J is TRBJ2-1 and V is TRBV5-4; 12 bases agree with TRBD2. Germline trimming cut 4 bases from V and 3 bases from J; bases unmatched to any gene: 2. CDR1 and CDR2 (germline): SGHNT, YYREEE (reference sequence). The CDR3 runs 15 residues. The chain's CDR3 is CASSRTSGNYNEQFF. DNA for the CDR3: TGTGCCAGCAGCAGGACTAGCGGGAACTACAATGAGCAGTTCTTC.

This clone occurred a few times. V and J are TRBV12-5 and TRBJ1-5; D is perhaps TRBD1 (6 bases). Trimming cost V 6 bases and J 8 bases, with 14 bases left between them. The CDR3 has 13 residues. The germline V gene encodes CDR1 LGHNT and CDR2 FRNRAP. CDR3 nucleotides: TGTGCTAGTGGCTTGACCAGGGGAGAGCCCCAGCATTTT. It specifies CASGLTRGEPQHF.

J is TRBJ2-5 and V is TRBV6-6, with 9 bases identical to TRBD1. The germline CDR1 and CDR2 sequences are MNHNY and SVGAGI (reference sequence). V was pared by 6 bases and J by 4 bases, with 9 bases of the junction left unmatched. This CDR3 has 15 amino acids. CDR3 nucleotides: TGTGCCAGCAGACCGGGACAGGGTTTCCCAGAGACCCAGTACTTC. Its translation is CASRPGQGFPETQYF.

This chain uses TRBV10-3 with TRBJ1-1; a possible D gene is TRBD1 (6 bases). Trimming took 10 bases from V and 5 from J, leaving 11 bases between them. Germline V gene data show CDR1 as ENHRY and CDR2 as SYGVKD. This CDR3 has 11 residues. The CDR3 DNA reads TGTGCCACACAGGGAAAAACTGAAGCTTTCTTT. It encodes CATQGKTEAFF.

This chain joins TRBV28 and TRBJ1-2; D not certain. Trimming removed 2 bases from V and 4 bases from J, with 11 bases in between. The CDR3 extends over 14 amino acids. Germline V lookup: CDR1 MDHEN, CDR2 SYDVKM. This CDR3 is CASSLPEVFYGYTF. DNA for the CDR3: TGTGCCAGCAGTTTACCAGAAGTTTTCTATGGCTACACCTTC.

The V call is TRBV5-1, the J call TRBJ2-7; 7 nucleotides align to TRBD1. The CDR3 spans 11 residues. Germline V gene lookup returns CDR1 SGHRS and CDR2 YFSETQ. V shed 4 bases and J 7 bases; nucleotides not matched to a gene: 2. The CDR3 sequence: CASSVQGEQYF. DNA for the CDR3: TGCGCCAGCAGCGTACAGGGGGAGCAGTACTTC. The full variable domain, completed using reference TRBV5-1 and TRBJ2-7, is KAGVTQTPRYLIKTRGQQVTLSCSPISGHRSVSWYQQTPGQGLQFLFEYFSETQRNKGNFPGRFSGRQFSNSRSEMNVSTLELGDSALYLCASSVQGEQYFGPGTRLTVT.

This clone was seen only a few times. This chain joins TRBV12-5 and TRBJ1-1; D gene ambiguous. V dropped 1 base and J dropped 4 bases, with 7 bases sitting between them. Per germline, CDR1 LGHNT and CDR2 FRNRAP. This CDR3 region has 13 residues. In DNA form, the CDR3 reads TGTGCTAGTGGTTTGGGGGCCACCACTGAAGCTTTCTTT. Protein product: CASGLGATTEAFF.

This sequence joins TRBV4-3 and TRBJ2-1, with TRBD2 identical over 9 bases. This CDR3 is 15 amino acids long. The V and J ends lost 2 bases and 7 bases, in that order; junction bases with no gene match: 6. The germline gives CDR1 LGHNA, CDR2 YSLEER. The CDR3 protein is CASSQLSLAGNEQFF. DNA of the CDR3: TGCGCCAGCAGCCAATTGAGTCTAGCGGGGAATGAGCAGTTCTTC.